The sequence of this TCR beta chain was determined in a study of T cell repertoires in cytomegalovirus infection. Study background: It was the public TCR beta signatures that indicated both CMV infection and matching HLA type. General study results and limits: Dominating the ex vivo response were HLA-C-restricted CMV-specific TCR beta clonotypes. CMV carriers with the relevant HLA were identified by cumulative public TCR beta family frequency.

Via MiXCR, TCRdb re-called the reads, giving one row per CDR3 protein. This table holds around 900,000 distinct CDR3 sequences, about a third found once. For this clonotype: Its antigen is unidentified.

This TCR was sampled from a human donor in good health (CMV status not recorded). Some clones in this sample may be carry-over from other donors' samples. The sequences come from cultured CD8+ T cells from PBMCs, collected from culture after CMV antigen stimulation.

CDR3 in amino acids: CASREKGSNNQPQHF. The CDR3, as DNA: TGTGCCAGCAGAGAGAAGGGAAGTAACAATCAGCCCCAGCATTTT. The rearrangement links TRBV6-6 to TRBJ1-5; D call uncertain. Germline values: CDR1 MNHNY, CDR2 SVGAGI (reference sequence). V dropped 6 bases and J dropped 3 bases, with 15 bases sitting between them. The CDR3 is 15 residues long.